These T cell receptor beta chains were read from a single sample in a study of post-analysis software for immune sequencing data. TCRdb re-analysed the PCR reads in MiXCR, keeping a single row per CDR3 protein. There are about 770,000 distinct CDR3 sequences in the sample; roughly 50% occur only once, and roughly 5% lies in the top ten. The sequenced sample consisted of blood. The receptors derive from a girl aged 5-17 years with multiple sclerosis. CDR3s leave out the opening cysteine and the closing phenylalanine or tryptophan. The order of the fields is V gene, J gene, D gene, CDR3 protein. D genes are given only for firm matches.

TRBV20-1	TRBJ1-1	.	SARVVVDTEAF
TRBV10-3	TRBJ1-3	.	AIRGEAGNTIY
TRBV28	TRBJ2-3	TRBD1	ASSQGSMRQGSDTQY
TRBV2	TRBJ2-7	TRBD2	ASSERRQGGTYEQY
TRBV20-1	TRBJ2-7	.	SARDSGLYSYEQY
TRBV7-8	TRBJ2-7	.	ASSLARRGTRVQY
TRBV6-6	TRBJ2-3	.	ASSSIADTQY
TRBV15	TRBJ2-7	TRBD1	ATSLDRKYEQY
TRBV9	TRBJ2-5	TRBD1	ASSVALGQGMETQY
TRBV20-1	TRBJ2-5	.	SAREGGIETQY
TRBV20-1	TRBJ2-7	TRBD2	SASGGLAGGFSYEQY
TRBV6-1	TRBJ2-7	TRBD1	ASIGTGSYEQY
TRBV4-2	TRBJ2-1	TRBD2	ASSLRTSGDSYNEQF
TRBV6-1	TRBJ1-5	.	ASSEARQGLHNQPQH
TRBV6-2/TRBV6-3	TRBJ2-7	.	ASSWTGTLSYEQY
TRBV30	TRBJ2-3	.	AWSPDSSDTQY
TRBV4-2	TRBJ2-1	TRBD2	ASSRVGGAGGSYNEQF
TRBV7-6	TRBJ2-7	.	ASSFGAGNEQY
TRBV27	TRBJ2-6	.	ASQISGSGANVLT
TRBV12-3/TRBV12-4	TRBJ2-5	TRBD2	ASSLSGTQETQY
TRBV7-9	TRBJ1-1	.	ASSLAAGVTEAF
TRBV5-1	TRBJ2-3	TRBD2	VSRAGTSGSTDTQY
TRBV29-1	TRBJ2-1	.	SVEGGTGPNEQF
TRBV9	TRBJ2-1	.	ASSVGAPYSEQF
TRBV27	TRBJ1-2	.	ASSLGAGSNGYT
TRBV29-1	TRBJ2-7	.	SVNSVTYEQY
TRBV3-1	TRBJ2-1	.	ASSQDQGSRNEQF
TRBV6-1	TRBJ1-5	.	ASSDIQPQH
TRBV18	TRBJ2-1	TRBD1	ASSAGTVGLNEQF
TRBV6-5	TRBJ1-6	.	ASSRPRSSYNSPLH
TRBV7-2	TRBJ2-1	TRBD1	ASSQTGGLLDEQF
TRBV9	TRBJ2-1	.	AGSPTLGEQF
TRBV27	TRBJ2-3	.	ASSLAHTDTQY
TRBV7-2	TRBJ1-2	.	ASSFITDGYT
TRBV6-2/TRBV6-3	TRBJ2-7	TRBD1	ASGGTGVEQY
TRBV27	TRBJ2-7	.	ASSYGSPSYYEQY
TRBV24-1	TRBJ1-2	TRBD1	ATSDPADREHGYT
TRBV20-1	TRBJ2-3	TRBD2	SARWPAGGRDTQY
TRBV10-3	TRBJ1-2	.	AISEDRLYGYT
TRBV9	TRBJ1-2	.	ASSADPWGGYT
TRBV10-3	TRBJ2-7	TRBD2	AISEVSGGTYEQY